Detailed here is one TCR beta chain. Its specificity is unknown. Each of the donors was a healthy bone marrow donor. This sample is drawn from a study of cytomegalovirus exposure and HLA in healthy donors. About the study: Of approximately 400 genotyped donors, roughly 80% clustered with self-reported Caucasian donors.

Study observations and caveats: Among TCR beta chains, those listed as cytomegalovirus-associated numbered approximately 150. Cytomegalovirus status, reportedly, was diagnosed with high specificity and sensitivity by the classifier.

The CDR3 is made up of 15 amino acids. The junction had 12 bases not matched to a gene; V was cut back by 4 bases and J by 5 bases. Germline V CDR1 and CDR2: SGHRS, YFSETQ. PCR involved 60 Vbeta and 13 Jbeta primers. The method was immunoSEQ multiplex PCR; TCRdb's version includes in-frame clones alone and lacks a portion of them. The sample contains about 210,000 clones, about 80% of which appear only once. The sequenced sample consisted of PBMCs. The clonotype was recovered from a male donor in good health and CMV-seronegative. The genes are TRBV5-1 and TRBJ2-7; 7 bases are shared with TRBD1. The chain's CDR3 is CASSPGLTGSHEQYF. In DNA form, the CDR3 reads TGCGCCAGCAGCCCGGGCTTGACAGGGTCCCACGAGCAGTACTTC.